The clone carrying this TCR beta chain came up once. Germline V lookup: CDR1 MDHEN, CDR2 SYDVKM. This CDR3 has 12 residues. Trimming removed 10 bases from V and 3 bases from J; junction bases left unmatched: 6. This table comes from immunoSEQ multiplex PCR, and its TCRdb copy is limited to in-frame clones, with some not included. This repertoire shows roughly 350,000 clones, roughly 90% found once; its top ten account for more than 0.8%. The data were obtained in a study of cytomegalovirus exposure and HLA in healthy donors. The sequence derives from a woman aged 18-29 years in good health and CMV-seronegative. Input material: PBMCs. The J gene is TRBJ2-7, the V gene TRBV28; 7 bases match TRBD2. The CDR3 DNA is TGTGCCACCCAACCGGGGGGCTACGAGCAGTACTTC. Translating gives CATQPGGYEQYF.